The 31 T cell receptor beta chains presented below share a single source sample, sequenced in a study of CD8+ T cells in alopecia areata. RNA was isolated and reverse transcribed to cDNA, the sequencing template. Sequenced by immunoSEQ multiplex PCR; TCRdb stores in-frame clones only, minus some. Counted here are approximately 98,000 clones, 50% to 60% occurring once; the ten biggest clones make up about 23%. Sequencing was carried out using NKG2D-low CD8+ T cells sorted from blood. The origin of the receptors is a human donor with alopecia areata.

The chain uses TRBV30 and TRBJ1-5, with 10 bases fitting TRBD1. With V trimmed by 2 bases and J by 6 bases, 4 bases remained unmatched. The CDR3 has 14 amino acids. Germline CDR1 GTSNPN, CDR2 SVGIG (reference sequence). CDR3 region: CAWSTGQGGQPQHF. Here the CDR3 DNA reads TGTGCCTGGAGTACTGGACAGGGGGGTCAGCCCCAGCATTTT.

This clone was recorded a few times. The chain is built from TRBV28 and TRBJ2-7; TRBD1 aligns across 10 bases. V lost 6 bases, J lost 3 bases, and 2 bases stayed unmatched. This CDR3 is built from 13 residues. The germline CDR1 and CDR2 sequences are MDHEN and SYDVKM. The CDR3 reads CASRGQGSYEQYF. The CDR3 region has the DNA TGTGCCAGCAGGGGACAGGGGAGCTACGAGCAGTACTTC.

The chain is built from TRBV13 and TRBJ2-3, with 9 bases that match TRBD1. CDR3 size: 14 residues. Trimming removed 5 bases from V and 3 bases from J; junction bases left unmatched: 3. The germline gives CDR1 PRHDT, CDR2 FYEKMQ (reference sequence). Here the CDR3 DNA reads TGTGCCAGCAGCACAGGGGGCGCGACAGATACGCAGTATTTT. Its translation is CASSTGGATDTQYF. Supplemented by reference TRBV13 and TRBJ2-3, the full variable domain reads AAGVIQSPRHLIKEKRETATLKCYPIPRHDTVYWYQQGPGQDPQFLISFYEKMQSDKGSIPDRFSAQQFSDYHSELNMSSLELGDSALYFCASSTGGATDTQYFGPGTRLTVL.

This chain uses TRBV30 with TRBJ2-1; D is undetermined. Germline loops: CDR1 GTSNPN, CDR2 SVGIG (reference sequence). The length of the CDR3 is 12 residues. The germline V and J ends were trimmed by 3 bases and 8 bases, with 11 bases remaining between them. Here the CDR3 reads CAWSPRSHEQFF. CDR3 nucleotide sequence: TGTGCCTGGAGCCCCCGATCCCATGAGCAGTTCTTC.

This chain connects TRBV6-5 to TRBJ2-7; TRBD1 agrees at 11 bases. The CDR3 is 14 amino acids. The germline CDR1 and CDR2 sequences are MNHEY and SVGAGI. V shed 2 bases and J 4 bases; nucleotides not matched to a gene: 1. CDR3 in DNA: TGTGCCAGCAGTTACGGACAGGGGGCTTACGAGCAGTACTTC. Residues: CASSYGQGAYEQYF.

This chain uses TRBV29-1 with TRBJ2-5, with D possibly matching TRBD1 (6 bases). This CDR3 spans 12 amino acids. Germline V gene sequence: CDR1 SQVTM, CDR2 ANQGSEA. Between the trimmed V and J ends, which lost 6 bases and 1 base, there was a span of 9 bases. The CDR3 sequence is CSVGQTQETQYF. For the CDR3, the DNA is TGCAGCGTCGGACAGACCCAAGAGACCCAGTACTTC.

The genes are TRBV7-6 and TRBJ2-5; tentative D call: TRBD1 (5 bases). The J call may be in error: the DNA end matches TRBJ2-7 better. From germline, CDR1 is SGHVS and CDR2 FNYEAQ. The CDR3 spans 13 residues. The CDR3 DNA reads as TGTGCCAGCAGCTCCCACCAGGGCTACGAGCAGTACTTC. Translation: CASSSHQGYEQYF.

Only a few counts were recorded for this clone. The rearrangement joins TRBV10-3 to TRBJ2-7; 8 bases agree with TRBD1. CDR1 is ENHRY, CDR2 SYGVKD, per germline. This CDR3 spans 14 amino acids. The V gene end was trimmed by 10 bases and the J gene end by 5 bases; junction bases not matched to a gene: 13. The CDR3 DNA follows: TGTGCCACAGAGAGCCCCAGGGGGCTCCACGAGCAGTACTTC. It is translated as CATESPRGLHEQYF.

This chain connects TRBV19 to TRBJ2-5, with D perhaps given as TRBD1 or TRBD2 (5 bases each). The CDR3 consists of 11 residues. V was pared by 6 bases and J by 5 bases, with 7 bases between. Looked up from germline, CDR1 is LNHDA and CDR2 is SQIVND (reference sequence). This CDR3 reads CASRGPETQYF. The CDR3 coding sequence is TGTGCCAGTAGGGGACCGGAGACCCAGTACTTC.

The V and J genes are TRBV13 and TRBJ2-2; 11 bases map to TRBD2. This CDR3 contains 17 residues. From germline, CDR1 is PRHDT and CDR2 FYEKMQ (reference sequence). V lost 4 bases, J lost 6 bases, and 10 bases stayed unmatched. The CDR3 loop reads CASSSYLLAGDPGELFF. CDR3 nucleotide sequence: TGTGCCAGCAGCTCTTATCTACTAGCGGGAGATCCCGGGGAGCTGTTTTTT.

This chain's CDR3 is CASSSGQVRTDTQYF. CDR3 in DNA: TGTGCCAGCAGCTCGGGACAGGTGCGCACAGATACGCAGTATTTT. This chain uses TRBV7-3 with TRBJ2-3, with 8 bases matching TRBD1. The V segment lost 4 bases and the J segment 1 base; nucleotides outside the gene matches: 4. This CDR3 comprises 15 residues. Germline CDR1 SGHTA, CDR2 FQGTGA.

This clone was seen a handful of times. This chain links TRBV19 with TRBJ2-7; 9 bases map to TRBD2. The CDR3 is 14 amino acids. The germline V gene encodes CDR1 LNHDA and CDR2 SQIVND (reference sequence). After removal of 5 bases from V and 4 bases from J, the junction contained 6 bases not matched to a gene. CDR3 residues: CASSSGGRAYEQYF. CDR3 DNA sequence: TGTGCCAGTAGTTCCGGCGGGAGGGCTTACGAGCAGTACTTC.

The CDR3: CASSQDRQGNKFF. The CDR3 nucleotides are TGTGCCAGCAGCCAAGACCGACAGGGGAATAAGTTCTTC. V and J are TRBV14 and TRBJ2-1; TRBD1 aligns across 8 bases. The CDR3 loop spans 13 amino acids. With 0 bases clipped from V and 14 bases from J, the junction kept 6 bases outside the gene matches. Germline V CDR1 and CDR2: SGHDN, FVKESK.

The V and J genes are TRBV7-9 and TRBJ2-5; 8 positions agree with TRBD2. With V trimmed by 5 bases and J by 4 bases, 15 bases remained unmatched. The germline V gene has CDR1 SEHNR and CDR2 FQNEAQ (reference sequence). CDR3 length equals 17 residues. The CDR3 DNA is TGTGCCAGCAGCCAACGGATCGGGCAAACTAGCGGAGAGACCCAGTACTTC. It yields the protein CASSQRIGQTSGETQYF.

The chain has TRBV2 and TRBJ1-3; D is uncertain. V shed 9 bases and J shed 0 bases, with 12 bases lying between them. The CDR3 has 14 amino acids. Germline assignment: CDR1 SNHLY and CDR2 FYNNEI. The CDR3 here is CARSFSVSGNTIYF. The CDR3 DNA reads as TGTGCCAGAAGTTTTTCGGTCTCTGGAAACACCATATATTTT.

The J gene is TRBJ2-1, the V gene TRBV13; 13 bases match TRBD2. Trimming cost V 9 bases and J 5 bases; bases outside gene matches: 1. Germline lookup yields CDR1 PRHDT and CDR2 FYEKMQ (reference sequence). The CDR3 extends over 13 amino acids. In nucleotides, the CDR3 is TGTGCCAGTACTAGCGGGAGGGACAATGAGCAGTTCTTC. Translated: CASTSGRDNEQFF.

This chain connects TRBV27 to TRBJ2-1; D is unresolved. The CDR3 runs to 12 residues. The V gene's germline CDR1 is MNHEY and CDR2 SMNVEV (reference sequence). V shed 3 bases and J shed 6 bases, with 6 bases lying between them. This CDR3 reads CASSFLGNEQFF. The CDR3 region has the DNA TGTGCCAGCAGTTTTCTTGGCAATGAGCAGTTCTTC.

The chain employs TRBV2 and TRBJ2-1; 9 nucleotides agree with TRBD2. The germline V gene has CDR1 SNHLY and CDR2 FYNNEI. The length of the CDR3 is 13 residues. V was clipped by 7 bases and J by 13 bases; unmatched bases: 11. CDR3 loop: CASKTRGGREQFF. CDR3 in DNA: TGTGCCAGCAAAACCCGGGGCGGGAGGGAACAGTTCTTC.

The rearrangement uses TRBV5-1 and TRBJ1-1; D is undetermined. CDR3 size: 13 residues. Germline V CDR1 and CDR2: SGHRS, YFSETQ. V was shortened by 4 bases and J by 3 bases, with 10 bases between the two germline ends. CDR3 nucleotides: TGCGCCAGCAGCGGTTGGGGTGACACTGAAGCTTTCTTT. It is translated as CASSGWGDTEAFF. Drawing the rest from reference TRBV5-1 and TRBJ1-1, the complete variable domain is KAGVTQTPRYLIKTRGQQVTLSCSPISGHRSVSWYQQTPGQGLQFLFEYFSETQRNKGNFPGRFSGRQFSNSRSEMNVSTLELGDSALYLCASSGWGDTEAFFGQGTRLTVV.

The CDR3 coding sequence is TGCAGCGTATGGGACGGGGATCAGCCCCAGCATTTT. This encodes CSVWDGDQPQHF. The chain links TRBV29-1 to TRBJ1-5; TRBD1 is a possible D gene (5 bases). The CDR3 consists of 12 residues. V lost 6 bases, J lost 5 bases, and 11 bases lay in between. Germline V lookup: CDR1 SQVTM, CDR2 ANQGSEA. Filled out from reference TRBV29-1 and TRBJ1-5, the complete variable domain reads SAVISQKPSRDICQRGTSLTIQCQVDSQVTMMFWYRQQPGQSLTLIATANQGSEATYESGFVIDKFPISRPNLTFSTLTVSNMSPEDSSIYLCSVWDGDQPQHFGDGTRLSIL.

This chain uses TRBV4-1 with TRBJ2-1, with TRBD2 identical over 11 bases. CDR1 and CDR2 from the germline V gene are MGHRA and YSYEKL. The length of the CDR3 is 16 residues. The V gene end was trimmed by 3 bases and the J gene end by 15 bases; junction bases not matched to a gene: 16. CDR3 residues: CASSQLAGGPVIDRFF. DNA of the CDR3: TGCGCCAGCAGCCAGTTAGCGGGAGGGCCTGTCATCGATCGGTTCTTC.

The chain has TRBV4-1 and TRBJ2-3, with TRBD2 matching over 11 bases. Trimming removed 0 bases from V and 5 bases from J; junction bases left unmatched: 10. CDR3 length equals 18 residues. Germline CDR1 and CDR2: MGHRA and YSYEKL. Written as DNA, the CDR3 is TGCGCCAGCAGCCAAGAAGAACTAGCGGGAGCCAAAGGAGATACGCAGTATTTT. Amino acids: CASSQEELAGAKGDTQYF.

This clone showed up just once. V and J are TRBV28 and TRBJ2-7, with D perhaps given as TRBD1 or TRBD2 (5 bases each). From germline, CDR1 is MDHEN and CDR2 SYDVKM. Trimming removed 11 bases at V and 2 bases at J, with 16 bases between. The CDR3 length is 13 residues. CDR3 protein: CAVGQGDPYEQYF. The CDR3 region has the DNA TGTGCCGTCGGGCAGGGAGACCCCTACGAGCAGTACTTC.

This rearrangement joins TRBV11-2 to TRBJ1-1, with D maybe TRBD1 (6 bases). Germline V gene sequence: CDR1 SGHAT, CDR2 FQNNGV. The V and J ends lost 1 base and 6 bases respectively, with 9 bases between them. This CDR3 contains 13 residues. Written as DNA, the CDR3 is TGTGCCAGCAGCTTAGGGACAGCTCCTGAAGCTTTCTTT. As protein: CASSLGTAPEAFF.

This sequence joins TRBV5-1 and TRBJ2-7; D unresolved. The germline V gene has CDR1 SGHRS and CDR2 YFSETQ. The CDR3 is 13 residues long. V lost 6 bases, J lost 2 bases, and 12 bases lay in between. The CDR3 sequence: CASNPGPTYEQYF. CDR3 nucleotides: TGCGCCAGCAACCCTGGACCTACCTACGAGCAGTACTTC.

There are a few counts of this clone. The chain employs TRBV10-3 and TRBJ2-7, with D uncertain. V was pared by 6 bases and J by 2 bases, with 8 bases between. The germline V gene has CDR1 ENHRY and CDR2 SYGVKD. The CDR3 runs 12 residues. CDR3 amino acids: CAISARTYEQYF. The DNA of the CDR3 is TGTGCCATCAGCGCTAGAACCTACGAGCAGTACTTC.

The chain uses TRBV19 and TRBJ2-7; D gene unclear. The length of the CDR3 is 14 residues. The V end lost 6 bases, the J end lost 0 bases, and 12 bases lay between the germline ends. The germline gives CDR1 LNHDA, CDR2 SQIVND (reference sequence). This CDR3 reads CASRTEPSSYEQYF. The CDR3 DNA is TGTGCCAGTAGGACGGAGCCTAGCTCCTACGAGCAGTACTTC.

This clone was seen a few times. The J gene is TRBJ1-3, the V gene TRBV19; D unresolved. CDR3 length: 16 residues. CDR1 LNHDA and CDR2 SQIVND come from the germline V gene (reference sequence). Trimming removed 5 bases from V and 7 bases from J, with 21 bases in between. DNA of the CDR3: TGTGCCAGTAGTTCCGGGCAGCTACCAAGCGGGAACACCATATATTTT. This gives the protein CASSSGQLPSGNTIYF.

The chain joins TRBV7-3 to TRBJ2-3, with 7 bases lining up with TRBD2. Germline-derived CDR1 and CDR2 are SGHTA and FQGTGA. The length of the CDR3 is 16 residues. The trim removed 2 bases at V and 4 bases at J, leaving 9 bases unmatched. The CDR3 here is CASSLELASVSDTQYF. CDR3 DNA sequence: TGTGCCAGCAGCTTAGAACTAGCGAGTGTTTCAGATACGCAGTATTTT.

The genes are TRBV13 and TRBJ2-3, with D unclear. The germline V gene encodes CDR1 PRHDT and CDR2 FYEKMQ (reference sequence). This CDR3 is 16 amino acids long. The germline V and J ends were trimmed by 0 bases and 0 bases, with 10 bases remaining between them. The CDR3 protein is CASSLGLATSTDTQYF. The CDR3 region has the DNA TGTGCCAGCAGCTTAGGTCTCGCCACTAGCACAGATACGCAGTATTTT.

This clone was seen more than once but under ten times. The junction and the germline gene differ at one end; a read error may be behind it. This chain joins TRBV10-2 and TRBJ2-1, with 8 bases lining up with TRBD2. The CDR3 loop spans 16 amino acids. Germline V gene data show CDR1 as WSHSY and CDR2 as SAAADI. The CDR3 region has the DNA TGTGCCATCAGGATAACTAGCGGCAGCTCCTACAATGAGCAGTTCTTC. Protein: CAIRITSGSSYNEQFF.